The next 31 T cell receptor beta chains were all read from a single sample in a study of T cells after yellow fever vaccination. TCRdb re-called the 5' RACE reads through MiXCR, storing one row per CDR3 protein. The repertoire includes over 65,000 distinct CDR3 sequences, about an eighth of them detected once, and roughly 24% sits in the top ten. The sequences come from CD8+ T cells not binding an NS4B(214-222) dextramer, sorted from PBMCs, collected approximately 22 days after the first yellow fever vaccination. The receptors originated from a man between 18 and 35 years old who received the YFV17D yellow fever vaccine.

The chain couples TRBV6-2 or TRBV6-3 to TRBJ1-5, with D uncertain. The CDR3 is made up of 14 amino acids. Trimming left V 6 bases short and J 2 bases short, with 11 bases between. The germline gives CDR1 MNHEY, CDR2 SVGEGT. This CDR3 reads CASSLGVGNQPQHF. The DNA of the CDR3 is TGTGCCAGCAGCCTTGGAGTCGGCAATCAGCCCCAGCATTTT.

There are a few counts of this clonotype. In DNA form, the CDR3 reads TGCGCCAGCAGCCGAGAGCGGGGGGGCTTGAACACCGGGGAGCTGTTTTTT. Translated: CASSRERGGLNTGELFF. The gene calls are TRBV4-3 and TRBJ2-2; TRBD2 agrees at 10 bases. This CDR3 contains 17 residues. The J segment lost 1 base and the V segment lost 4 bases, leaving 6 bases of the junction unmatched. Germline V gene sequence: CDR1 LGHNA, CDR2 YSLEER.

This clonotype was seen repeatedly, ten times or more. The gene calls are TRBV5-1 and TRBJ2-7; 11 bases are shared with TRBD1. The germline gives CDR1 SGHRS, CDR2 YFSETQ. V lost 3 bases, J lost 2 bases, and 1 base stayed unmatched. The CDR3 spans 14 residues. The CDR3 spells CASSWGQGAYEQYF. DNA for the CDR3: TGCGCCAGCAGCTGGGGACAGGGGGCCTACGAGCAGTACTTC.

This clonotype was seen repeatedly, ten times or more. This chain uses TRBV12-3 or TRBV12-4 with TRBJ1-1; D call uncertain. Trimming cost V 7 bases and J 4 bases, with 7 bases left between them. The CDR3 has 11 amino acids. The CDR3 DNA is TGTGCCAGCATCGAAGGCACTGAAGCTTTCTTT. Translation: CASIEGTEAFF.

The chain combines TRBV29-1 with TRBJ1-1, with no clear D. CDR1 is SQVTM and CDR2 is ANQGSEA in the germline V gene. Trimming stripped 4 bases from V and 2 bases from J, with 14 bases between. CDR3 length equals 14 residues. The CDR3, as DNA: TGCAGCGTTGTAAGGGTTTCAGAAAACACTGAAGCTTTCTTT. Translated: CSVVRVSENTEAFF.

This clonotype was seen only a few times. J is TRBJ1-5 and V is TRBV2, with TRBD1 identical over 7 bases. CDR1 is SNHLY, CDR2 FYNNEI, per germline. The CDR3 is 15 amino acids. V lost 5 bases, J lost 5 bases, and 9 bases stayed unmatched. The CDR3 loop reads CASSPVGQSDQPQHF. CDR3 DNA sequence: TGTGCCAGCAGTCCCGTGGGACAGAGCGATCAGCCCCAGCATTTT.

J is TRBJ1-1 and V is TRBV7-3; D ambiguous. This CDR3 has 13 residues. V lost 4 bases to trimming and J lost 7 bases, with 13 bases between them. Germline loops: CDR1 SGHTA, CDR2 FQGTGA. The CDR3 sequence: CASSSVDGIEAFF. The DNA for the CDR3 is TGTGCCAGCAGCTCAGTGGACGGTATTGAAGCTTTCTTT.

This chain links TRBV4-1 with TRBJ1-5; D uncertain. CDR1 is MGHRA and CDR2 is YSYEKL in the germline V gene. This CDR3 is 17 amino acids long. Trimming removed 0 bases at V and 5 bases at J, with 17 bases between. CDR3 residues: CASSQESTGNSDQPQHF. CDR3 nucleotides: TGCGCCAGCAGCCAAGAATCGACCGGGAACAGCGATCAGCCCCAGCATTTT.

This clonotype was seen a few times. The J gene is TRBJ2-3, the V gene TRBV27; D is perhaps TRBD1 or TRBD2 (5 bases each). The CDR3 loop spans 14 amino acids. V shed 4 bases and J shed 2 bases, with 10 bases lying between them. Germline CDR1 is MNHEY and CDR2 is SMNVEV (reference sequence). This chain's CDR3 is CASSYGTFTDTQYF. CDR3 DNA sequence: TGTGCCAGCAGTTACGGGACCTTCACAGATACGCAGTATTTT.

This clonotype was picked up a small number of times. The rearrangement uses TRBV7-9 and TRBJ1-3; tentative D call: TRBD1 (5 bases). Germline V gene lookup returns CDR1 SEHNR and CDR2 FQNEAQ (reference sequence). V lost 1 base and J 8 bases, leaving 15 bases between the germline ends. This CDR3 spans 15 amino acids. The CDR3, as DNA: TGTGCCAGCAGCTTAGTTAGGGGATCCAGCGACACCATATATTTT. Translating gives CASSLVRGSSDTIYF.

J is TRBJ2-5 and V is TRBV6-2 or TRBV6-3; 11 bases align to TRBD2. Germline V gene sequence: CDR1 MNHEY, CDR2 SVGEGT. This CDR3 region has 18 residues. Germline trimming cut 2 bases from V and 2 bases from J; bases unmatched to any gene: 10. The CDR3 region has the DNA TGTGCCAGCAGTTACCTAATACTAGCGGGGGAACCGCAAGAGACCCAGTACTTC. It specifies CASSYLILAGEPQETQYF.

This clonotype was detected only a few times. The CDR3 spells CASSFEGAFF. The CDR3 DNA follows: TGTGCCAGCAGCTTTGAGGGGGCTTTCTTT. The gene calls are TRBV5-8 and TRBJ1-1, with D possibly matching TRBD1 (5 bases). The germline gives CDR1 SGHTS, CDR2 YDEGEE. V was trimmed by 2 bases and J by 11 bases, leaving 7 bases between them. The CDR3 covers 10 residues.

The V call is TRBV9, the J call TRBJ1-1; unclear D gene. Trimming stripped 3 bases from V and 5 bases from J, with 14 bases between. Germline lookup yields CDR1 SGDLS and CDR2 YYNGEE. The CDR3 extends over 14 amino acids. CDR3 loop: CASSAGFQRTEAFF. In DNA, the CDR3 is TGTGCCAGCAGCGCCGGATTCCAGAGGACTGAAGCTTTCTTT.

The CDR3: CASSPRGVRGNTGELFF. The CDR3 region has the DNA TGTGCCAGCAGCCCGAGAGGAGTACGAGGAAACACCGGGGAGCTGTTTTTT. J is TRBJ2-2 and V is TRBV7-8; D call uncertain. The CDR3 contains 17 residues. The V end lost 5 bases, the J end lost 2 bases, and 18 bases lay between the germline ends. Germline V gives CDR1 SGHVS, CDR2 FQNEAQ.

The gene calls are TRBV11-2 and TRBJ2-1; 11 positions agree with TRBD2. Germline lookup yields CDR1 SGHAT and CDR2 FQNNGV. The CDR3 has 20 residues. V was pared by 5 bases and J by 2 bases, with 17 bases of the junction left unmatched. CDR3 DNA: TGTGCCAGCAGCCTACGGGTGGGTAGCGGGGGGGAAGGAACCTACAATGAGCAGTTCTTC. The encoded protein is CASSLRVGSGGEGTYNEQFF.

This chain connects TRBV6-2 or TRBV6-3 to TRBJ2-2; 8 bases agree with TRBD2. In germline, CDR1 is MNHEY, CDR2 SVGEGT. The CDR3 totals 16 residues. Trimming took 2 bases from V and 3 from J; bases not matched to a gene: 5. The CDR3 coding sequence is TGTGCCAGCAGTTACGACCGGGGGGGAGACACCGGGGAGCTGTTTTTT. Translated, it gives CASSYDRGGDTGELFF.

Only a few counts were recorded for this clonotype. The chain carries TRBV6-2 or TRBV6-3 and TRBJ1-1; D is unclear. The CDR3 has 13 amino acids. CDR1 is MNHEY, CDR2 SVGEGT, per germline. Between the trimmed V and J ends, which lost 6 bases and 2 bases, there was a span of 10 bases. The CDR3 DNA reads TGTGCCAGCAGAGACGGGTCCAACACTGAAGCTTTCTTT. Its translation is CASRDGSNTEAFF.

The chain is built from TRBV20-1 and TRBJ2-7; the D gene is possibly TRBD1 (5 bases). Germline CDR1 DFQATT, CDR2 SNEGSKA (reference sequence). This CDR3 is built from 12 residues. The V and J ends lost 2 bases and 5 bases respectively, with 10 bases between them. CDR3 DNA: TGCAGTGCTAGACAGGGCGGCCACGAGCAGTACTTC. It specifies CSARQGGHEQYF.

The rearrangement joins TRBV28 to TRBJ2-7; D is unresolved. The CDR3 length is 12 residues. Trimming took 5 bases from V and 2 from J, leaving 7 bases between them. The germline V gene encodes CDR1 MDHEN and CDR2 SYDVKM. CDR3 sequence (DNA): TGTGCCAGCAGTGATACCCCCTACGAGCAGTACGTC. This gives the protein CASSDTPYEQYV.

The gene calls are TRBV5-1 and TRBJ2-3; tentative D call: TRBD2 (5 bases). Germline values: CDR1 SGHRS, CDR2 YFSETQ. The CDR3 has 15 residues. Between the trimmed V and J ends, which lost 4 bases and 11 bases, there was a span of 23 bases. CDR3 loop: CASSASHLTDTQQYF. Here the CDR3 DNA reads TGCGCCAGCAGCGCTAGCCACCTCACAGATACGCAGCAGTATTTT.

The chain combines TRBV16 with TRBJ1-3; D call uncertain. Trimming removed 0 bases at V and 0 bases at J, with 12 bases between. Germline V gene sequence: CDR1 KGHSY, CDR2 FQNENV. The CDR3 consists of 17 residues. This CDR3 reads CASSQSVTEDSGNTIYF. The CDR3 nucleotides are TGTGCCAGCAGCCAATCGGTTACAGAAGACTCTGGAAACACCATATATTTT.

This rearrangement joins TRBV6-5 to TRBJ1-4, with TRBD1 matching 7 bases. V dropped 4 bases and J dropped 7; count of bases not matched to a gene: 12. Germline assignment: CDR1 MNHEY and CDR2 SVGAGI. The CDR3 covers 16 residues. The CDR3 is CASSSQLMTGTEKLFF. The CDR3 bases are TGTGCCAGCAGTTCCCAACTTATGACAGGGACTGAAAAACTGTTTTTT.

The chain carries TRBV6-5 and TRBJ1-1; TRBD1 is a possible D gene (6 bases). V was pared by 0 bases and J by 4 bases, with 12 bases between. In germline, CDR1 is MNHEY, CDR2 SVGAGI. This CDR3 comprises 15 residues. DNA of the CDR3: TGTGCCAGCAGTTACTCGTGGGGGGCGCGCACTGAAGCTTTCTTT. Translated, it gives CASSYSWGARTEAFF.

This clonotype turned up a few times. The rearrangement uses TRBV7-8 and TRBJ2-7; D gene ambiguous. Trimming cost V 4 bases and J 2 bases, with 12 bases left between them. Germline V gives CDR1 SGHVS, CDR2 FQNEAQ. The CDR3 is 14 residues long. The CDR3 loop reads CASSSRPVAYEQYV. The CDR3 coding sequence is TGTGCCAGCAGCTCCCGCCCCGTCGCCTACGAGCAGTACGTC.

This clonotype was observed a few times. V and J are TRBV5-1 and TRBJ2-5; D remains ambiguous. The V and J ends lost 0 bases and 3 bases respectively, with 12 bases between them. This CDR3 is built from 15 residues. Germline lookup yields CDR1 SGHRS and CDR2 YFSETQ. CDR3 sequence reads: CASSLAVLTEETQYF. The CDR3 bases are TGCGCCAGCAGCTTGGCCGTATTAACGGAAGAGACCCAGTACTTC.

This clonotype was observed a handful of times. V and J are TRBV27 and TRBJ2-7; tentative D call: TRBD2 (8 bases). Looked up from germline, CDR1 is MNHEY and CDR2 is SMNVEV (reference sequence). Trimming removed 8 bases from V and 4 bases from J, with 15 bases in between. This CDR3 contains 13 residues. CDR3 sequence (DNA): TGTGCCAGCTTTCGGGAGGGGGCGTACGAGCAGTACGTC. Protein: CASFREGAYEQYV.

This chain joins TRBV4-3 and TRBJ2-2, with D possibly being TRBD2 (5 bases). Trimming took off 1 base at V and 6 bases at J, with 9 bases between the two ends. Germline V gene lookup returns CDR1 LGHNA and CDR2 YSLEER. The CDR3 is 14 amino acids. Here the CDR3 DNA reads TGCGCCAGCAGCCAAGCCACTAGTGCCGGGGAGCTGTTTTTT. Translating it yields CASSQATSAGELFF.

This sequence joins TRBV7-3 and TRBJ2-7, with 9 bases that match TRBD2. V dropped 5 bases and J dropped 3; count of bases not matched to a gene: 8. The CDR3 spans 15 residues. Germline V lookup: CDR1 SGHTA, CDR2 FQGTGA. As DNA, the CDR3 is TGTGCCAGCAGCAGAAGCGGGGGGAGTATCTACGAGCAGTACTTC. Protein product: CASSRSGGSIYEQYF.

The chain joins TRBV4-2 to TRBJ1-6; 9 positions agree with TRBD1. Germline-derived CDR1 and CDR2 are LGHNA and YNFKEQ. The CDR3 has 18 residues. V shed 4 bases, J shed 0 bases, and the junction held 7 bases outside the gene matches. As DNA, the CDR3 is TGTGCCAGCAGCCCTGCTGACAGGGGGAGCTCCTATAATTCACCCCTCCACTTT. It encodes CASSPADRGSSYNSPLHF.

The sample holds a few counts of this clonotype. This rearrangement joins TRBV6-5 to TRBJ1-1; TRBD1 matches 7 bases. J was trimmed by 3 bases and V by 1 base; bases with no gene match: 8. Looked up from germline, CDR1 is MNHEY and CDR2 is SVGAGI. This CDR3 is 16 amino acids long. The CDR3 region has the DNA TGTGCCAGCAGTTACTTAACAGGGGATATGGACACTGAAGCTTTCTTT. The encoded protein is CASSYLTGDMDTEAFF.

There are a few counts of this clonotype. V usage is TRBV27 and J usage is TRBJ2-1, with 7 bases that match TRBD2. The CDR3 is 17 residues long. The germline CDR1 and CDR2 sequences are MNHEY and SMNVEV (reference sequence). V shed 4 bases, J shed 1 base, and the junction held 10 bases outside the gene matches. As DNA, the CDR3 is TGTGCCAGCAGTTCCCTGGGTGGTAGCGGGTCCTACAATGAGCAGTTCTTC. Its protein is CASSSLGGSGSYNEQFF.